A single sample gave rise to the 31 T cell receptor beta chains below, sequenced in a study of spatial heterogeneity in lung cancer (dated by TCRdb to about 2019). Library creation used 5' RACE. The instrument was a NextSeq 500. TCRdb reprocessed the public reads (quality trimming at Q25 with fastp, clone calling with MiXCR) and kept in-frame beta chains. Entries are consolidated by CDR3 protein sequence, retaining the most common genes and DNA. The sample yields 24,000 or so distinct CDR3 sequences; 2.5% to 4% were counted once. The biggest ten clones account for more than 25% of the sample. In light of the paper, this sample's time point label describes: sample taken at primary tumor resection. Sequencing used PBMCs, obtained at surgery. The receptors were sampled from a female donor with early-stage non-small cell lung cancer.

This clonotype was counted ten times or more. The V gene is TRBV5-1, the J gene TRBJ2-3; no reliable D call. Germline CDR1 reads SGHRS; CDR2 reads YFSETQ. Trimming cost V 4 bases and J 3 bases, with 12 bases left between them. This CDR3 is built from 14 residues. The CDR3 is CASSRTPGTDTQYF. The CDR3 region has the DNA TGCGCCAGCAGCCGGACCCCTGGTACAGATACGCAGTATTTT.

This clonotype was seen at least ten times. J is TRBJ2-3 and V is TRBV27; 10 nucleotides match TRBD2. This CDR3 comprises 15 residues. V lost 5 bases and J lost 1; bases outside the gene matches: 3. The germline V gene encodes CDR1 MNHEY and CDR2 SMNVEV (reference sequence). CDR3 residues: CASSTSGRGTDTQYF. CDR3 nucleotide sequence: TGTGCCAGCAGTACCAGCGGGAGGGGCACAGATACGCAGTATTTT.

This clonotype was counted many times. The CDR3 sequence is CASSSRTGTNTGELFF. The CDR3, as DNA: TGTGCCAGCAGTTCAAGGACAGGAACGAACACCGGGGAGCTGTTTTTT. This chain joins TRBV28 and TRBJ2-2, with 7 bases that match TRBD1. This CDR3 is built from 16 residues. Germline-derived CDR1 and CDR2 are MDHEN and SYDVKM. The trim removed 4 bases at V and 0 bases at J, leaving 5 bases unmatched.

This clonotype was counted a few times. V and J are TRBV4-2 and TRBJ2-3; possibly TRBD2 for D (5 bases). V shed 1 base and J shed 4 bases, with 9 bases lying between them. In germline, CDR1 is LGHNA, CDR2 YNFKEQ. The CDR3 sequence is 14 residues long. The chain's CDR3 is CASSQVGSSDTQYF. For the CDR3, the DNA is TGTGCCAGCAGCCAAGTGGGGAGCTCAGATACGCAGTATTTT.

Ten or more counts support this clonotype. In DNA form, the CDR3 reads TGTGCCAGCAGCGAGACAGTCTCTGGGGCCAACGTCCTGACTTTC. Its translation is CASSETVSGANVLTF. The rearrangement joins TRBV9 to TRBJ2-6; maybe TRBD1 (5 bases). The CDR3 is made up of 15 amino acids. V gave up 3 bases and J gave up 0 bases, with 7 bases separating them. Germline loops: CDR1 SGDLS, CDR2 YYNGEE.

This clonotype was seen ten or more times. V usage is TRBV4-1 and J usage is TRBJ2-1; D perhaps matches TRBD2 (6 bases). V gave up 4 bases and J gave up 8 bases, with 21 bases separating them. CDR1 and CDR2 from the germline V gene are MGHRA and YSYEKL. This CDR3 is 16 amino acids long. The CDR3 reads CASSPEAMRWGDEQFF. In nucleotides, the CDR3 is TGCGCCAGCAGCCCCGAGGCAATGAGATGGGGGGATGAGCAGTTCTTC.

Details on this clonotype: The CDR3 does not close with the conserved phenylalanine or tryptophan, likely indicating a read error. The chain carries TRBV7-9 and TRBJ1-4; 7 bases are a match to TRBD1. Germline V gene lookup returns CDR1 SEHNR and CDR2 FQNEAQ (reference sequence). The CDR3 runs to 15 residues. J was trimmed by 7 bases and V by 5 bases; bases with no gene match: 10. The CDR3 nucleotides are TGTGCCAGCAGCCCACCCCCAGGGACAGCTGAAAAACTGTTTTTA. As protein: CASSPPPGTAEKLFL.

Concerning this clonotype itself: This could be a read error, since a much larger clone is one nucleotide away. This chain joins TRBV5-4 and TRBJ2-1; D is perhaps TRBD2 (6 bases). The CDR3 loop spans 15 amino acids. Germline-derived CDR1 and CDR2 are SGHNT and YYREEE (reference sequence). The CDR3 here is CDSSNRDSLLNEQFF. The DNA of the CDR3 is TGTGACAGCAGCAACCGGGACTCCTTACTCAATGAGCAGTTCTTC.

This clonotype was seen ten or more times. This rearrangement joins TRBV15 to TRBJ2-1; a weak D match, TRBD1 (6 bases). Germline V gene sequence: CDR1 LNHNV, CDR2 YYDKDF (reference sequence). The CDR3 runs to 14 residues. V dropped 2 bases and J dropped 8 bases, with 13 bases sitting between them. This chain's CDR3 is CATSRSRRGDEQFF. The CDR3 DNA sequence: TGTGCCACCAGCAGATCCCGCAGGGGAGATGAGCAGTTCTTC.

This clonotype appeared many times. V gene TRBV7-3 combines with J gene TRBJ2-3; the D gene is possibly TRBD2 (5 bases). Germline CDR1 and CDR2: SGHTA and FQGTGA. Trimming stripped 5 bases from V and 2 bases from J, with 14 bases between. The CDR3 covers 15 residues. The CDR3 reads CASSPPGGSTDTQYF. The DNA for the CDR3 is TGTGCCAGCAGCCCCCCCGGCGGGTCCACAGATACGCAGTATTTT.

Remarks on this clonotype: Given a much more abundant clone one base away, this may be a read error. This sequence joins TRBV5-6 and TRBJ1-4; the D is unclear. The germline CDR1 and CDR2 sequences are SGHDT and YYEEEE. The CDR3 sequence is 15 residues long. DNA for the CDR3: TGTGCCGGCAGCTTAACCTACGGACCTAATGAAAAACTGTTTTTT. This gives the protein CAGSLTYGPNEKLFF.

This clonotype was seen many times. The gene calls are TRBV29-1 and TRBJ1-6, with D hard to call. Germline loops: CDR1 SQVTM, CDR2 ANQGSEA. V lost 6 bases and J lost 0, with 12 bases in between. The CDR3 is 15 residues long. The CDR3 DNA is TGCAGCGTGACTTACGACGGCTCCTATAATTCACCCCTCCACTTT. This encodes CSVTYDGSYNSPLHF.

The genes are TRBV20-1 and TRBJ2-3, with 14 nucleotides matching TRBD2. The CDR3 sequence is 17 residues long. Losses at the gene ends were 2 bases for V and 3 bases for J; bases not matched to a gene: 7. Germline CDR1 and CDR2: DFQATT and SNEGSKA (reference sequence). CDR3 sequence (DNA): TGCAGTGCTAGACAGGGACTAGCGGGAGTGCGTACAGATACGCAGTATTTT. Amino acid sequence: CSARQGLAGVRTDTQYF.

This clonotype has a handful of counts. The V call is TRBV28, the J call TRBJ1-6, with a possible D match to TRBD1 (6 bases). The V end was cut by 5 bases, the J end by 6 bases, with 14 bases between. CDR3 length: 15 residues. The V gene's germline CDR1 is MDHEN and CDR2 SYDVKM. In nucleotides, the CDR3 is TGTGCCAGCAGTCCAGGGGACTTGTTTAATTCACCCCTCCACTTT. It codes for CASSPGDLFNSPLHF.

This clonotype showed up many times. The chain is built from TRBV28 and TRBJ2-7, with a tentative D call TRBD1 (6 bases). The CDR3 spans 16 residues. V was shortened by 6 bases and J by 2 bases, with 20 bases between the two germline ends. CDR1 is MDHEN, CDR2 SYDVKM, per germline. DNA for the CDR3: TGTGCCAGCAGCTGGGGAACAGGGAGTGTAGCCTACGAGCAGTACTTC. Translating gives CASSWGTGSVAYEQYF.

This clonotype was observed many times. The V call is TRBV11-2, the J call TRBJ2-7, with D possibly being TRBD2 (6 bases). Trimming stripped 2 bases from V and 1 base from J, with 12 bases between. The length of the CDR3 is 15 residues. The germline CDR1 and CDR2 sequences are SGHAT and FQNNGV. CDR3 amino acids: CASSLYPGSSYEQYF. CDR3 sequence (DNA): TGTGCCAGCAGCTTATACCCCGGGAGTTCCTACGAGCAGTACTTC.

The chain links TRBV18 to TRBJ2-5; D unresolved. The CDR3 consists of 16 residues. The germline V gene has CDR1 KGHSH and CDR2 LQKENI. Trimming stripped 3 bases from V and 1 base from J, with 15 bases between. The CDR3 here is CASSPIRSAVQETQYF. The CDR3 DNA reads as TGTGCCAGCTCACCGATACGGAGCGCGGTCCAAGAGACCCAGTACTTC.

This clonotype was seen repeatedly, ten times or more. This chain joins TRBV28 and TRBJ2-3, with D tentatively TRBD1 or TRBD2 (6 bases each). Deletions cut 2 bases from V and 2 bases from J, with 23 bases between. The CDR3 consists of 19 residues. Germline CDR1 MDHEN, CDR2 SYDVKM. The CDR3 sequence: CASSLIGAWGASHTDTQYF. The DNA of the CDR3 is TGTGCCAGCAGTTTAATTGGGGCCTGGGGGGCTTCGCACACAGATACGCAGTATTTT.

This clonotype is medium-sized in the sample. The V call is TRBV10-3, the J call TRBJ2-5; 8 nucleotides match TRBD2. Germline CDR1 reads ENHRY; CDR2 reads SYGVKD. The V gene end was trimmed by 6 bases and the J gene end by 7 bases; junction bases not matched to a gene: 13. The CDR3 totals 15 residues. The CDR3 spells CAIRAAGVPQGTQYF. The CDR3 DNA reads TGTGCCATCAGGGCAGCGGGAGTCCCCCAGGGGACCCAGTACTTC.

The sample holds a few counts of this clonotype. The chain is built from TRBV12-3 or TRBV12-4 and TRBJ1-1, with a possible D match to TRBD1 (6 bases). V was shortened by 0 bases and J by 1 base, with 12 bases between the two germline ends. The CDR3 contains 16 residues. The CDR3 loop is CASSLAPRGPNTEAFF. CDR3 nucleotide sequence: TGTGCCAGCAGTTTAGCCCCCCGGGGGCCGAACACTGAAGCTTTCTTT.

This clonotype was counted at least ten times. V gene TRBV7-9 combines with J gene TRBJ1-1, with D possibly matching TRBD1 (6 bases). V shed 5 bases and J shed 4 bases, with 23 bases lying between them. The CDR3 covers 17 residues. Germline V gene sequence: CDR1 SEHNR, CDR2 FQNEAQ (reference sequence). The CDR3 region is CASSQRQRRDTGTEAFF. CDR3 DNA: TGTGCCAGCAGCCAACGGCAGCGGCGGGACACGGGCACTGAAGCTTTCTTT.

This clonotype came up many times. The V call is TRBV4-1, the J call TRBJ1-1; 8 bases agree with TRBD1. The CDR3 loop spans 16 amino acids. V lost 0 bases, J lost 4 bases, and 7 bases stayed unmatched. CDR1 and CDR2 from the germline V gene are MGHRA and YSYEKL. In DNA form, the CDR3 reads TGCGCCAGCAGCCAAGAGCTCAGCAGGGGGCGCACTGAAGCTTTCTTT. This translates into CASSQELSRGRTEAFF.

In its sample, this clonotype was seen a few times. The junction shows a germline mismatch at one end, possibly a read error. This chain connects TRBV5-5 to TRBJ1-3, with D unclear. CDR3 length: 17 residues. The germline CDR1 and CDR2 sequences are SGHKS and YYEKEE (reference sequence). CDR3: CASTLMTGLHSGNTIYF. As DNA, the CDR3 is TGTGCCAGCACCTTGATGACCGGGCTCCACTCTGGAAACACCATATATTTT.

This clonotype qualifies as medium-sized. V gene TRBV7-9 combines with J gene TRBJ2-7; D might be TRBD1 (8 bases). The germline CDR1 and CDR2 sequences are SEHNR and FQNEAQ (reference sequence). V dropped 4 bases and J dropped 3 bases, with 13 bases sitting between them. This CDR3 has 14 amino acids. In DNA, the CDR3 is TGTGCCAGCAGCTCGACAGGGGAGGGCTACGAGCAGTACTTC. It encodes CASSSTGEGYEQYF.

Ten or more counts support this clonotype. In DNA, the CDR3 is TGTGCCAGCAGCTTAGTGCAAATTGGGGAGACCCAGTACTTC. It is translated as CASSLVQIGETQYF. The chain couples TRBV11-2 to TRBJ2-5; D not certain. This CDR3 has 14 amino acids. V was pared by 1 base and J by 5 bases, with 11 bases between. CDR1 and CDR2 from the germline V gene are SGHAT and FQNNGV.

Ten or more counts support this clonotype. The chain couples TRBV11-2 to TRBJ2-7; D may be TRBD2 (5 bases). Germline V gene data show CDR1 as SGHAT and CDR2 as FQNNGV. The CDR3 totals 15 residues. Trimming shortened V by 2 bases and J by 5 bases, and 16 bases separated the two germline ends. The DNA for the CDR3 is TGTGCCAGCAGCTTAACTAGGAACCCCGGGGACGAGCAGTACTTC. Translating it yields CASSLTRNPGDEQYF. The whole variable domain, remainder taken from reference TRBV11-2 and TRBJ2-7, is EAGVAQSPRYKIIEKRQSVAFWCNPISGHATLYWYQQILGQGPKLLIQFQNNGVVDDSQLPKDRFSAERLKGVDSTLKIQPAKLEDSAVYLCASSLTRNPGDEQYFGPGTRLTVT.

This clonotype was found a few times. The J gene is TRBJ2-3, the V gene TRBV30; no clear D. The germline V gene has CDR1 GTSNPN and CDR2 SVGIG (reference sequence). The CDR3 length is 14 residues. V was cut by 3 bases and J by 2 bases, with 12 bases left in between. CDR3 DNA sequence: TGTGCCTGGAGCCCTCTTGGCGACACAGATACGCAGTATTTT. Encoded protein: CAWSPLGDTDTQYF.

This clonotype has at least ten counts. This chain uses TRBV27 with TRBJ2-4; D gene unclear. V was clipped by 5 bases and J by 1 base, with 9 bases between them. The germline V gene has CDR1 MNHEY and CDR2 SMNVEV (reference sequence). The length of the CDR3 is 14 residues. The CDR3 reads CASSAMGAKNIQYF. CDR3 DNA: TGTGCCAGCAGTGCCATGGGGGCCAAAAACATTCAGTACTTC.

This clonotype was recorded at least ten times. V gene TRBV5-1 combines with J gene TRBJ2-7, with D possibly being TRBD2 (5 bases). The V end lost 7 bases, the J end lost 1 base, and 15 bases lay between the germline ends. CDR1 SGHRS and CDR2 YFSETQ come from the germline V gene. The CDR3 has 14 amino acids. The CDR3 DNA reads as TGCGCCAGCGCACGGGCCCCGGGGTCCTACGAGCAGTACTTC. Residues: CASARAPGSYEQYF.

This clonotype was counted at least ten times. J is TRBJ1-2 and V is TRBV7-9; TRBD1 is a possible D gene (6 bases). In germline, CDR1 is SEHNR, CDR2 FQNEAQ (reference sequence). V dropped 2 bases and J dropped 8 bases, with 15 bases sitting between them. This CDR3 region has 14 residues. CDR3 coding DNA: TGTGCCAGCAGCTTAACAGACAGGCCCCAGGGCTACACCTTC. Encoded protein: CASSLTDRPQGYTF.

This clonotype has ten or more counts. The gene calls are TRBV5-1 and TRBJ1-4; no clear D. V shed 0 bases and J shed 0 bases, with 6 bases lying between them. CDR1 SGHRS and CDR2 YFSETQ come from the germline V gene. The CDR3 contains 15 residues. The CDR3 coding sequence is TGCGCCAGCAGCTTGGCCGAAGCAACTAATGAAAAACTGTTTTTT. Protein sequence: CASSLAEATNEKLFF.